The 28 T cell receptor beta chains listed next were all sequenced from one sample in a study of regulatory T cells in long-lasting Graves disease. Through Arm-PCR of CDR3 regions and iRepertoire HTBI primers, TCR beta libraries were built. TCRdb analysed the multiplex PCR reads with MiXCR anew, one entry per CDR3 protein. The table has about 370,000 distinct CDR3 sequences, 15% to 19% seen once. Described time point: newly diagnosed GD, antithyroid drugs for less than 3 months. PBMC RNA served as the TCR library source. The sequenced sample was peripheral blood mononuclear cells (PBMCs), obtained at new diagnosis, from a patient treated with antithyroid drugs. The receptors here all came from a female donor with Graves disease.

The table lists this clonotype with many counts. The V call is TRBV5-5, the J call TRBJ2-7, with D perhaps TRBD1 (5 bases). Trimming cost V 2 bases and J 3 bases, with 9 bases left between them. Looked up from germline, CDR1 is SGHKS and CDR2 is YYEKEE (reference sequence). The CDR3 length is 13 residues. DNA of the CDR3: TGTGCCAGCAGCTTTTCGACAGTCTACGAGCAGTACTTC. Translation gives CASSFSTVYEQYF.

The chain is built from TRBV20-1 and TRBJ1-4; D uncertain. The CDR3 totals 13 residues. Germline CDR1 reads DFQATT; CDR2 reads SNEGSKA (reference sequence). Trimming took 1 base from V and 5 from J, leaving 8 bases between them. The CDR3 protein is CSARGRINEKLFF. The CDR3 coding sequence is TGCAGTGCTAGAGGCAGAATCAATGAAAAACTGTTTTTT.

The V call is TRBV20-1, the J call TRBJ1-5; D perhaps matches TRBD1 (5 bases). Trimming took off 5 bases at V and 5 bases at J, with 16 bases between the two ends. The CDR3 loop spans 14 amino acids. Per the germline V gene, CDR1 is DFQATT and CDR2 is SNEGSKA (reference sequence). CDR3 residues: CSALTEGSYQPQHF. CDR3 in DNA: TGCAGTGCTCTGACAGAGGGGTCCTATCAGCCCCAGCATTTT.

In its sample, this clonotype was seen a few times. The chain recombines TRBV28 with TRBJ1-4; possible D gene TRBD1, 6 bases. V gave up 3 bases and J gave up 8 bases, with 13 bases separating them. There are 14 residues in the CDR3. The germline V gene encodes CDR1 MDHEN and CDR2 SYDVKM. The CDR3: CASSLHQGTEKLFF. The CDR3 DNA is TGTGCCAGCAGTTTGCACCAGGGGACGGAAAAACTGTTTTTT.

This sequence joins TRBV20-1 and TRBJ2-1, with a tentative D call TRBD1 (6 bases). This CDR3 is built from 17 residues. Germline lookup yields CDR1 DFQATT and CDR2 SNEGSKA (reference sequence). The V gene lost 0 bases and the J gene lost 6 bases, with 21 bases spanning the gap. The CDR3 nucleotides are TGCAGTGCTAGAGATCCCAGGGGCGCATCTCTTCTCAATGAGCAGTTCTTC. It encodes CSARDPRGASLLNEQFF.

This clonotype was detected many times. This chain joins TRBV9 and TRBJ2-2; the D gene is possibly TRBD1 (5 bases). The V end lost 3 bases, the J end lost 6 bases, and 9 bases lay between the germline ends. This CDR3 region has 13 residues. CDR1 is SGDLS, CDR2 YYNGEE, per germline. The CDR3 is CASSARVPGELFF. The CDR3 DNA follows: TGTGCCAGCAGCGCCAGGGTGCCCGGGGAGCTGTTTTTT.

This clonotype was seen a few times. V usage is TRBV4-1 and J usage is TRBJ1-5; 7 bases line up with TRBD1. This CDR3 is 16 amino acids long. Germline V gives CDR1 MGHRA, CDR2 YSYEKL. The V and J ends lost 0 bases and 6 bases, in that order; junction bases with no gene match: 8. CDR3 loop: CASSQDPQGGFQPQHF. The CDR3, as DNA: TGCGCCAGCAGCCAAGATCCCCAGGGGGGATTTCAGCCCCAGCATTTT.

About this clonotype: This could be a read error, since a much larger clone is one nucleotide away. This chain links TRBV7-2 with TRBJ2-4; no clear D. V lost 5 bases and J lost 13, with 15 bases in between. Germline loops: CDR1 SGHTA, CDR2 FQGNSA. The CDR3 consists of 12 residues. The CDR3 DNA reads TGTGCCAGCAGCGAAATCGGCGATGAGCAGTACTTC. This codes for CASSEIGDEQYF.

This sequence joins TRBV20-1 and TRBJ2-5; the match to TRBD1 covers 9 bases. The CDR3 runs 12 residues. V trimming: 4 bases; J trimming: 8 bases; junction bases outside the gene matches: 5. CDR1 and CDR2 from the germline V gene are DFQATT and SNEGSKA (reference sequence). In DNA, the CDR3 is TGCAGTGCTAAGAGACAGGGGGGAACCCAGTACTTC. Translation gives CSAKRQGGTQYF.

This clonotype was recorded at least ten times. The chain carries TRBV5-1 and TRBJ2-1; 13 bases agree with TRBD2. V was clipped by 0 bases and J by 4 bases; unmatched bases: 4. Looked up from germline, CDR1 is SGHRS and CDR2 is YFSETQ. The CDR3 consists of 17 residues. CDR3 coding DNA: TGCGCCAGCAGCTTGGTAACTAGCGGGGGGGCATACAATGAGCAGTTCTTC. Translated, it gives CASSLVTSGGAYNEQFF.

The CDR3 here is CASSPRRPGAGNEQFF. The CDR3 DNA sequence: TGTGCCAGCTCACCACGACGTCCGGGGGCAGGGAATGAGCAGTTCTTC. The chain uses TRBV18 and TRBJ2-1; D assignment may be TRBD1 or TRBD2 (6 bases each). V lost 1 base, J lost 7 bases, and 17 bases lay in between. The CDR3 covers 16 residues. Germline V lookup: CDR1 KGHSH, CDR2 LQKENI.

The CDR3 loop reads CSAPAPGAANTQYF. The CDR3 DNA reads TGCAGTGCCCCCGCCCCAGGGGCGGCAAATACGCAGTATTTT. The genes are TRBV20-1 and TRBJ2-3; maybe TRBD1 (6 bases). This CDR3 region has 14 residues. Germline lookup yields CDR1 DFQATT and CDR2 SNEGSKA (reference sequence). The V and J ends lost 6 bases and 7 bases respectively, with 20 bases between them.

This clonotype was seen many times. The chain joins TRBV5-6 to TRBJ2-7; 8 bases are shared with TRBD2. V was pared by 3 bases and J by 6 bases, with 2 bases of the junction left unmatched. The CDR3 is made up of 12 amino acids. Germline-derived CDR1 and CDR2 are SGHDT and YYEEEE. The DNA for the CDR3 is TGTGCCAGCAGCTCGGCGGGGGGCGAGCAGTACTTC. It yields the protein CASSSAGGEQYF.

The rearrangement uses TRBV9 and TRBJ2-2; 7 bases are shared with TRBD1. Germline assignment: CDR1 SGDLS and CDR2 YYNGEE. V dropped 4 bases and J dropped 6; count of bases not matched to a gene: 21. The CDR3 loop spans 19 amino acids. The CDR3 coding sequence is TGTGCCAGCAGCCCCCCCGATATCACCGGGACAGAAGGATCCGGGGAGCTGTTTTTT. It yields the protein CASSPPDITGTEGSGELFF.

This clonotype was detected ten times or more. This chain connects TRBV2 to TRBJ1-1; 10 nucleotides match TRBD1. Unmatched junction bases numbered 11, after V lost 9 bases and J lost 10 bases. The CDR3 is 13 residues long. The germline V gene encodes CDR1 SNHLY and CDR2 FYNNEI. This CDR3 is CARPSGQGIGAFF. CDR3 sequence (DNA): TGTGCCAGGCCTTCGGGACAGGGGATTGGAGCTTTCTTT.

The chain uses TRBV19 and TRBJ2-3; D might be TRBD2 (5 bases). The last part of the DNA fits TRBJ2-1 better; the J call may be wrong. This CDR3 has 14 residues. Per germline, CDR1 LNHDA and CDR2 SQIVND (reference sequence). CDR3 sequence reads: CASSMLQEVDEQFF. The CDR3 DNA reads TGTGCCAGTAGTATGCTCCAGGAGGTTGATGAGCAGTTCTTC.

This clonotype has a count of ten or more. The rearrangement links TRBV5-1 to TRBJ1-6; 9 nucleotides line up with TRBD1. Trimming took 4 bases from V and 10 from J; bases not matched to a gene: 6. The germline gives CDR1 SGHRS, CDR2 YFSETQ. The CDR3 is 14 amino acids. Here the CDR3 DNA reads TGCGCCAGCAGCCAAGACAGGGGGTACTCACCCCTCCACTTT. Protein product: CASSQDRGYSPLHF.

This clonotype was detected ten times or more. The rearrangement joins TRBV5-6 to TRBJ1-1, with a tentative D call TRBD1 (5 bases). Germline V gives CDR1 SGHDT, CDR2 YYEEEE. V was shortened by 6 bases and J by 4 bases, with 13 bases between the two germline ends. The CDR3 contains 13 residues. This CDR3 reads CASTAGGATEAFF. CDR3 bases: TGTGCCAGCACCGCGGGGGGTGCCACTGAAGCTTTCTTT.

The chain recombines TRBV20-1 with TRBJ1-2; D might be TRBD1 (5 bases). Deletions cut 1 base from V and 2 bases from J, with 17 bases between. The CDR3 length is 16 residues. In germline, CDR1 is DFQATT, CDR2 SNEGSKA (reference sequence). CDR3 bases: TGCAGTGCTAGAGGCTCCTCAGGGATAGCCAACTATGGCTACACCTTC. It codes for CSARGSSGIANYGYTF.

For this clonotype: A far more abundant clone sits one base away, making this likely a read error. This CDR3 reads CASGPRAKQFF. CDR3 DNA: TGTGCCAGCGGCCCCCGGGCCAAGCAGTTCTTC. This chain connects TRBV11-2 to TRBJ2-1, with unresolved D. The V end was cut by 8 bases, the J end by 11 bases, with 13 bases between. The CDR3 has 11 amino acids. Germline V gene lookup returns CDR1 SGHAT and CDR2 FQNNGV.

This clonotype showed up many times. The gene calls are TRBV7-2 and TRBJ2-3; no clear D. V lost 5 bases to trimming and J lost 2 bases, with 14 bases between them. The germline CDR1 and CDR2 sequences are SGHTA and FQGNSA. This CDR3 has 15 residues. CDR3 in amino acids: CASSGRYLDTDTQYF. The CDR3 region has the DNA TGTGCCAGCAGCGGAAGGTACCTCGACACAGATACGCAGTATTTT. Combining the CDR3 with reference TRBV7-2 and TRBJ2-3 gives the whole variable domain GAGVSQSPSNKVTEKGKDVELRCDPISGHTALYWYRQSLGQGLEFLIYFQGNSAPDKSGLPSDRFSAERTGGSVSTLTIQRTQQEDSAVYLCASSGRYLDTDTQYFGPGTRLTVL.

Ten or more counts support this clonotype. The genes are TRBV27 and TRBJ2-3; D remains unclear. Deletions cut 3 bases from V and 4 bases from J, with 11 bases between. The length of the CDR3 is 14 residues. From germline, CDR1 is MNHEY and CDR2 SMNVEV (reference sequence). This chain's CDR3 is CASSLTPRADTQYF. The DNA of the CDR3 is TGTGCCAGCAGTTTGACACCTCGGGCAGATACGCAGTATTTT.

Ten or more counts support this clonotype. V gene TRBV24-1 combines with J gene TRBJ2-3; perhaps TRBD2 as D (6 bases). The CDR3 is 15 residues long. Germline V CDR1 and CDR2: KGHDR, SFDVKD. The V end was cut by 1 base, the J end by 10 bases, with 17 bases between. The CDR3 spells CATSDLVDPGDAQYF. In DNA, the CDR3 is TGTGCCACCAGTGATTTAGTCGATCCGGGGGATGCGCAGTATTTT.

This clonotype was observed many times. This chain uses TRBV3-1 with TRBJ1-5; the D gene is possibly TRBD1 (6 bases). The germline V and J ends were trimmed by 2 bases and 0 bases, with 8 bases remaining between them. The germline V gene encodes CDR1 LGHDT and CDR2 YNNKEL (reference sequence). The CDR3 totals 15 residues. CDR3 in amino acids: CASSQRGISNQPQHF. The CDR3 nucleotides are TGTGCCAGCAGCCAAAGGGGGATTAGCAATCAGCCCCAGCATTTT. Using reference TRBV3-1 and TRBJ1-5 for the parts outside the CDR3, the full variable domain is DTAVSQTPKYLVTQMGNDKSIKCEQNLGHDTMYWYKQDSKKFLKIMFSYNNKELIINETVPNRFSPKSPDKAHLNLHINSLELGDSAVYFCASSQRGISNQPQHFGDGTRLSIL.

This clonotype has ten or more counts. This chain links TRBV20-1 with TRBJ1-6, with D possibly matching TRBD1 (5 bases). V gave up 2 bases and J gave up 9 bases, with 17 bases separating them. Looked up from germline, CDR1 is DFQATT and CDR2 is SNEGSKA (reference sequence). There are 15 residues in the CDR3. In DNA form, the CDR3 reads TGCAGTGCTAGATTGCGAGGGACTGAGTCTTCACCCCTCCACTTT. Protein sequence: CSARLRGTESSPLHF.

This clonotype was seen a few times. Its ends do not fully match the called genes, so a read error is possible. The chain is built from TRBV5-6 and TRBJ2-1; tentatively, D is TRBD1 or TRBD2 (6 bases each). Germline V gene data show CDR1 as SGHDT and CDR2 as YYEEEE. This CDR3 is built from 12 residues. The CDR3, as DNA: TGTGCCAGCAGCTTGAATCGGGGGCACCAGATCTTC. Translated, it gives CASSLNRGHQIF.

At least ten counts were recorded for this clonotype. The CDR3 DNA follows: TGCAGCGTTGAAAGGAGACTAGCGGGCAATGAGCAGTTCTTC. It translates to CSVERRLAGNEQFF. The rearrangement links TRBV29-1 to TRBJ2-1; TRBD2 matches 10 bases. The CDR3 is made up of 14 amino acids. Germline assignment: CDR1 SQVTM and CDR2 ANQGSEA. After removal of 2 bases from V and 6 bases from J, the junction contained 4 bases not matched to a gene.

The chain is built from TRBV11-2 and TRBJ2-7; TRBD1 aligns across 7 bases. Germline V gives CDR1 SGHAT, CDR2 FQNNGV. The CDR3 length is 14 residues. Trimming at V came to 5 bases and at J to 3 bases, leaving 7 bases not matched to a gene. The CDR3 nucleotides are TGTGCCAGCAGCGGTAGGACAGGCTACTACGAGCAGTACTTC. Its protein is CASSGRTGYYEQYF.